This T cell receptor beta chain was profiled in a study of OX40 agonist ivuxolimab in advanced cancers. At the level of the study: Every 2 weeks, patients received ivuxolimab intravenously, dosed at 0.01 to 10 mg/kg. Of mixed ages from about 20 to 90 and averaging around 60 years, the group was 65% to 85% male. It was permissible to have had prior anti-PD-1, anti-PD-L1 or anti-CTLA-4 therapy, and about 40% had some. A partial response was reached by three patients: one with hepatocellular carcinoma and two with cutaneous melanoma.

The repertoire was sequenced with immunoSEQ multiplex PCR; TCRdb's copy has only in-frame clones and lacks some. The sample consists of tens of thousands of clones, about 90% of them appearing once. Trimming shortened V by 5 bases and J by 1 base, and 8 bases separated the two germline ends. Germline CDR1 reads MDHEN; CDR2 reads SYDVKM. The CDR3 contains 13 residues. The gene calls are TRBV28 and TRBJ1-1; D not resolved. The sequenced sample was CD4+ or CD8+ T cells sorted from blood, obtained in a trial of the OX40 agonist ivuxolimab. The clonotype was recovered from an adult with an advanced solid tumor such as melanoma, head and neck, liver or kidney cancer. The CDR3 spells CASSPLENTEAFF. In DNA, the CDR3 is TGTGCCAGCAGTCCACTGGAGAACACTGAAGCTTTCTTT.